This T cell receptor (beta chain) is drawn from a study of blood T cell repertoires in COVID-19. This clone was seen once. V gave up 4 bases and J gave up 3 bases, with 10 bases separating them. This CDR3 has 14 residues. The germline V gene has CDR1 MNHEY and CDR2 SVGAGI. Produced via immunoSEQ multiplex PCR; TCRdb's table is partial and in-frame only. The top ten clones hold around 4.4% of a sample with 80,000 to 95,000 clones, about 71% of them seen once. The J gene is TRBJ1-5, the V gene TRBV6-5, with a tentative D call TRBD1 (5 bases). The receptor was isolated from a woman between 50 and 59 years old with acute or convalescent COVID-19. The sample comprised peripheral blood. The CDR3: CASSSPGNNQPQHF. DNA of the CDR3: TGTGCCAGCAGTTCGCCAGGGAACAATCAGCCCCAGCATTTT.